This TCR beta chain was recovered during a study of cytomegalovirus exposure and HLA in healthy donors. In the PCR, 60 Vbeta and 13 Jbeta primers were used. Assay: immunoSEQ multiplex PCR; the TCRdb copy retains only in-frame clones and omits some. The sample shows 150,000 to 200,000 clones, roughly 70% of them seen only once. The CDR3 extends over 14 amino acids. Germline trimming cut 6 bases from V and 8 bases from J; bases unmatched to any gene: 10. Per the germline V gene, CDR1 is MNHEY and CDR2 is SVGAGI. Source material: PBMCs. This TCR was sampled from a woman aged 45-60 years in good health and CMV-seropositive. The chain couples TRBV6-5 to TRBJ1-2, with 9 bases fitting TRBD1. CDR3 amino acids: CASSLGQGVGGYTF. The CDR3 DNA sequence: TGTGCCAGCAGCTTGGGACAGGGAGTTGGAGGCTACACCTTC.